In this sample, the clone carrying this TCR beta chain turned up a few times. These data belong to a study of metastatic and nonmetastatic thyroid tumors. Ahead of thyroid surgery, no patient had received treatment of any kind. The V end was cut by 1 base, the J end by 6 bases, with 13 bases between. The CDR3 totals 14 residues. The V gene's germline CDR1 is MDHEN and CDR2 SYDVKM. Using MiXCR, TCRdb re-called clones from the PCR reads. The repertoire includes around 26,000 clones, around 4% of them detected once, and around 2.9% sits in the top ten. Sequenced input: blood. The sequence derives from a male donor with papillary thyroid cancer or a benign thyroid nodule (not recorded which). Some clones in this sample may be carry-over from other donors' samples. The chain has TRBV28 and TRBJ2-7; tentative D call: TRBD2 (5 bases). CDR3 DNA: TGTGCCAGCAGTTTATCACGGACTGAAAGCGAGCAGTACTTC. Translated, it gives CASSLSRTESEQYF.